These 14 T cell receptor beta chains share one sample of origin, sequenced in a study of cytomegalovirus exposure and HLA in healthy donors. Repertoires were generated with immunoSEQ multiplex PCR, while TCRdb's copy carries only in-frame clones and drops some. The sample carries about 160,000 clones, 75% to 95% recorded once. Sequencing used PBMCs. All receptors come from a woman aged 18 to 35 in good health and CMV-seropositive.

The chain recombines TRBV4-1 with TRBJ2-5; D might be TRBD2 (5 bases). This CDR3 region has 16 residues. The V and J ends lost 4 bases and 5 bases respectively, with 20 bases between them. Germline V gene data show CDR1 as MGHRA and CDR2 as YSYEKL. The CDR3 loop is CASSPMRAEATETQYF. In DNA form, the CDR3 reads TGCGCCAGCAGCCCTATGCGGGCGGAGGCCACGGAGACCCAGTACTTC.

The CDR3 coding sequence is TGTGCCAGCAGTTACTCCCGGACAGGGACGAACACTGAAGCTTTCTTT. This encodes CASSYSRTGTNTEAFF. The chain carries TRBV6-6 and TRBJ1-1, with 8 bases fitting TRBD1. In germline, CDR1 is MNHNY, CDR2 SVGAGI (reference sequence). This CDR3 spans 16 amino acids. Trimming cost V 0 bases and J 1 base; bases outside gene matches: 4.

The chain uses TRBV7-9 and TRBJ2-6; 11 nucleotides match TRBD1. Trimming took 4 bases from V and 2 from J; bases not matched to a gene: 7. This CDR3 is built from 18 residues. The germline gives CDR1 SEHNR, CDR2 FQNEAQ (reference sequence). This CDR3 reads CASSWGTGGFAGANVLTF. DNA of the CDR3: TGTGCCAGCAGCTGGGGGACAGGGGGTTTCGCTGGGGCCAACGTCCTGACTTTC.

V is TRBV4-3 and J is TRBJ2-4; 12 bases match TRBD2. This CDR3 has 14 amino acids. Germline CDR1 reads LGHNA; CDR2 reads YSLEER. The J segment lost 6 bases and the V segment lost 3 bases, leaving 0 bases of the junction unmatched. The CDR3 region is CASSQTSGGNIQYF. The CDR3 nucleotides are TGCGCCAGCAGCCAGACTAGCGGGGGAAACATTCAGTACTTC.

The chain uses TRBV5-8 and TRBJ1-3; D gene unclear. CDR3 length equals 17 residues. V shed 1 base and J shed 0 bases, with 14 bases lying between them. Germline V lookup: CDR1 SGHTS, CDR2 YDEGEE. The CDR3 spells CASSLIGLSFSGNTIYF. The CDR3 nucleotides are TGTGCCAGCAGCTTGATTGGACTATCCTTCTCTGGAAACACCATATATTTT.

The genes are TRBV7-9 and TRBJ2-5; the match to TRBD2 covers 11 bases. Germline loops: CDR1 SEHNR, CDR2 FQNEAQ (reference sequence). J was trimmed by 5 bases and V by 9 bases; bases with no gene match: 14. This CDR3 contains 16 residues. CDR3 sequence reads: CASLPLSGRAEETQYF. CDR3 bases: TGTGCCAGTCTACCCCTTAGCGGGAGGGCCGAGGAGACCCAGTACTTC.

The J gene is TRBJ1-5, the V gene TRBV6-5, with a possible D match to TRBD1 (6 bases). V dropped 4 bases and J dropped 9 bases, with 22 bases sitting between them. This CDR3 has 16 residues. The V gene's germline CDR1 is MNHEY and CDR2 SVGAGI. The CDR3: CASSWVIGGDLGPQHF. The CDR3 bases are TGTGCCAGCAGTTGGGTTATAGGGGGGGACTTGGGGCCCCAGCATTTT.

The rearrangement links TRBV12-5 to TRBJ1-1; D gene uncertain. This CDR3 has 15 residues. Trimming pared 2 bases from V and 1 base from J, leaving 11 bases between. Germline V gives CDR1 LGHNT, CDR2 FRNRAP. DNA for the CDR3: TGTGCTAGTGGTTTGTACCTTGGAGGGAACACTGAAGCTTTCTTT. It codes for CASGLYLGGNTEAFF.

The chain couples TRBV7-2 to TRBJ2-5, with 15 positions matching TRBD2. The CDR3 covers 19 residues. Germline CDR1 and CDR2: SGHTA and FQGNSA. The junction had 17 bases not matched to a gene; V was cut back by 5 bases and J by 7 bases. In DNA form, the CDR3 reads TGTGCCAGCAGCCCACCACGGACTAGCGGGAGGGCCGGGCACGGGACCCAGTACTTC. Amino acid sequence: CASSPPRTSGRAGHGTQYF. Combining the CDR3 with reference TRBV7-2 and TRBJ2-5 gives the whole variable domain GAGVSQSPSNKVTEKGKDVELRCDPISGHTALYWYRQSLGQGLEFLIYFQGNSAPDKSGLPSDRFSAERTGGSVSTLTIQRTQQEDSAVYLCASSPPRTSGRAGHGTQYFGPGTRLLVL.

V usage is TRBV5-4 and J usage is TRBJ2-7; 7 positions agree with TRBD2. J was trimmed by 3 bases and V by 4 bases; bases with no gene match: 13. Germline lookup yields CDR1 SGHNT and CDR2 YYREEE (reference sequence). The CDR3 is 16 residues long. CDR3 nucleotides: TGTGCCAGCAGCCGCCCCCAGACTAGCCTAAACTACGAGCAGTACTTC. Protein sequence: CASSRPQTSLNYEQYF.

The chain is built from TRBV27 and TRBJ2-5; D might be TRBD2 (5 bases). The germline CDR1 and CDR2 sequences are MNHEY and SMNVEV (reference sequence). The CDR3 covers 18 residues. Trimming took off 5 bases at V and 5 bases at J, with 27 bases between the two ends. CDR3 nucleotides: TGTGCCAGCAGTCCCCGAGGTCTAGCCTTGACTAAAGGGGAGACCCAGTACTTC. This sequence encodes CASSPRGLALTKGETQYF.

This clone was seen a single time. The chain couples TRBV27 to TRBJ2-5; D possibly corresponds to TRBD2 (7 bases). V lost 2 bases and J 2 bases, leaving 15 bases between the germline ends. Per germline, CDR1 MNHEY and CDR2 SMNVEV (reference sequence). CDR3 length: 16 residues. The CDR3 loop is CASSLRGGTVQETQYF. CDR3 nucleotide sequence: TGTGCCAGCAGTTTAAGGGGGGGGACGGTTCAAGAGACCCAGTACTTC.

This clone was found once. The gene calls are TRBV11-1 and TRBJ2-7; 9 bases match TRBD1. The CDR3 loop spans 16 amino acids. CDR1 is SGHAT, CDR2 FQDESV, per germline (reference sequence). V lost 5 bases to trimming and J lost 2 bases; unmatched junction nucleotides: 10. The CDR3 is CASSTRDRVPTYEQYF. In nucleotides, the CDR3 is TGTGCCAGCAGCACCCGGGACAGGGTTCCTACCTACGAGCAGTACTTC.

The V and J genes are TRBV18 and TRBJ1-1, with D maybe TRBD1 (5 bases). Germline lookup yields CDR1 KGHSH and CDR2 LQKENI. The V and J ends lost 1 base and 1 base respectively, with 10 bases between them. The CDR3 is made up of 15 amino acids. The CDR3 DNA follows: TGTGCCAGCTCACCACGGGGGGTAGAGAACACTGAAGCTTTCTTT. Its protein product is CASSPRGVENTEAFF.